The 2 T cell receptor beta chains given below trace back to one sample, sequenced in a study of blood T cells in healthy people across ages. Primers used in a second PCR of about 7 to 11 cycles were a sample-barcoded 5' primer and a J-beta primer mix. TCRdb redid the calling of the 5' RACE reads with MiXCR, one entry per CDR3 protein. The table lists approximately 2,000,000 distinct CDR3 sequences, roughly two fifths of them singletons. Material for sequencing was blood. These receptor sequences come from a human donor in good health.

The chain employs TRBV9 and TRBJ2-5; 9 bases line up with TRBD2. CDR3 length equals 18 residues. J lost 2 bases, V lost 0 bases, and 11 bases had no gene match. CDR1 and CDR2 (germline): SGDLS, YYNGEE. The CDR3 is CASSVGLAGPYSQETQYF. CDR3 nucleotides: TGTGCCAGCAGCGTAGGGCTAGCGGGGCCCTATTCTCAAGAGACCCAGTACTTC.

The rearrangement links TRBV20-1 to TRBJ1-2; D ambiguous. V lost 3 bases and J lost 8, with 19 bases in between. The CDR3 consists of 14 residues. Looked up from germline, CDR1 is DFQATT and CDR2 is SNEGSKA (reference sequence). CDR3 region: CSASWAGSQSGYTF. The CDR3 DNA follows: TGCAGTGCTAGTTGGGCAGGTTCTCAATCGGGCTACACCTTC.